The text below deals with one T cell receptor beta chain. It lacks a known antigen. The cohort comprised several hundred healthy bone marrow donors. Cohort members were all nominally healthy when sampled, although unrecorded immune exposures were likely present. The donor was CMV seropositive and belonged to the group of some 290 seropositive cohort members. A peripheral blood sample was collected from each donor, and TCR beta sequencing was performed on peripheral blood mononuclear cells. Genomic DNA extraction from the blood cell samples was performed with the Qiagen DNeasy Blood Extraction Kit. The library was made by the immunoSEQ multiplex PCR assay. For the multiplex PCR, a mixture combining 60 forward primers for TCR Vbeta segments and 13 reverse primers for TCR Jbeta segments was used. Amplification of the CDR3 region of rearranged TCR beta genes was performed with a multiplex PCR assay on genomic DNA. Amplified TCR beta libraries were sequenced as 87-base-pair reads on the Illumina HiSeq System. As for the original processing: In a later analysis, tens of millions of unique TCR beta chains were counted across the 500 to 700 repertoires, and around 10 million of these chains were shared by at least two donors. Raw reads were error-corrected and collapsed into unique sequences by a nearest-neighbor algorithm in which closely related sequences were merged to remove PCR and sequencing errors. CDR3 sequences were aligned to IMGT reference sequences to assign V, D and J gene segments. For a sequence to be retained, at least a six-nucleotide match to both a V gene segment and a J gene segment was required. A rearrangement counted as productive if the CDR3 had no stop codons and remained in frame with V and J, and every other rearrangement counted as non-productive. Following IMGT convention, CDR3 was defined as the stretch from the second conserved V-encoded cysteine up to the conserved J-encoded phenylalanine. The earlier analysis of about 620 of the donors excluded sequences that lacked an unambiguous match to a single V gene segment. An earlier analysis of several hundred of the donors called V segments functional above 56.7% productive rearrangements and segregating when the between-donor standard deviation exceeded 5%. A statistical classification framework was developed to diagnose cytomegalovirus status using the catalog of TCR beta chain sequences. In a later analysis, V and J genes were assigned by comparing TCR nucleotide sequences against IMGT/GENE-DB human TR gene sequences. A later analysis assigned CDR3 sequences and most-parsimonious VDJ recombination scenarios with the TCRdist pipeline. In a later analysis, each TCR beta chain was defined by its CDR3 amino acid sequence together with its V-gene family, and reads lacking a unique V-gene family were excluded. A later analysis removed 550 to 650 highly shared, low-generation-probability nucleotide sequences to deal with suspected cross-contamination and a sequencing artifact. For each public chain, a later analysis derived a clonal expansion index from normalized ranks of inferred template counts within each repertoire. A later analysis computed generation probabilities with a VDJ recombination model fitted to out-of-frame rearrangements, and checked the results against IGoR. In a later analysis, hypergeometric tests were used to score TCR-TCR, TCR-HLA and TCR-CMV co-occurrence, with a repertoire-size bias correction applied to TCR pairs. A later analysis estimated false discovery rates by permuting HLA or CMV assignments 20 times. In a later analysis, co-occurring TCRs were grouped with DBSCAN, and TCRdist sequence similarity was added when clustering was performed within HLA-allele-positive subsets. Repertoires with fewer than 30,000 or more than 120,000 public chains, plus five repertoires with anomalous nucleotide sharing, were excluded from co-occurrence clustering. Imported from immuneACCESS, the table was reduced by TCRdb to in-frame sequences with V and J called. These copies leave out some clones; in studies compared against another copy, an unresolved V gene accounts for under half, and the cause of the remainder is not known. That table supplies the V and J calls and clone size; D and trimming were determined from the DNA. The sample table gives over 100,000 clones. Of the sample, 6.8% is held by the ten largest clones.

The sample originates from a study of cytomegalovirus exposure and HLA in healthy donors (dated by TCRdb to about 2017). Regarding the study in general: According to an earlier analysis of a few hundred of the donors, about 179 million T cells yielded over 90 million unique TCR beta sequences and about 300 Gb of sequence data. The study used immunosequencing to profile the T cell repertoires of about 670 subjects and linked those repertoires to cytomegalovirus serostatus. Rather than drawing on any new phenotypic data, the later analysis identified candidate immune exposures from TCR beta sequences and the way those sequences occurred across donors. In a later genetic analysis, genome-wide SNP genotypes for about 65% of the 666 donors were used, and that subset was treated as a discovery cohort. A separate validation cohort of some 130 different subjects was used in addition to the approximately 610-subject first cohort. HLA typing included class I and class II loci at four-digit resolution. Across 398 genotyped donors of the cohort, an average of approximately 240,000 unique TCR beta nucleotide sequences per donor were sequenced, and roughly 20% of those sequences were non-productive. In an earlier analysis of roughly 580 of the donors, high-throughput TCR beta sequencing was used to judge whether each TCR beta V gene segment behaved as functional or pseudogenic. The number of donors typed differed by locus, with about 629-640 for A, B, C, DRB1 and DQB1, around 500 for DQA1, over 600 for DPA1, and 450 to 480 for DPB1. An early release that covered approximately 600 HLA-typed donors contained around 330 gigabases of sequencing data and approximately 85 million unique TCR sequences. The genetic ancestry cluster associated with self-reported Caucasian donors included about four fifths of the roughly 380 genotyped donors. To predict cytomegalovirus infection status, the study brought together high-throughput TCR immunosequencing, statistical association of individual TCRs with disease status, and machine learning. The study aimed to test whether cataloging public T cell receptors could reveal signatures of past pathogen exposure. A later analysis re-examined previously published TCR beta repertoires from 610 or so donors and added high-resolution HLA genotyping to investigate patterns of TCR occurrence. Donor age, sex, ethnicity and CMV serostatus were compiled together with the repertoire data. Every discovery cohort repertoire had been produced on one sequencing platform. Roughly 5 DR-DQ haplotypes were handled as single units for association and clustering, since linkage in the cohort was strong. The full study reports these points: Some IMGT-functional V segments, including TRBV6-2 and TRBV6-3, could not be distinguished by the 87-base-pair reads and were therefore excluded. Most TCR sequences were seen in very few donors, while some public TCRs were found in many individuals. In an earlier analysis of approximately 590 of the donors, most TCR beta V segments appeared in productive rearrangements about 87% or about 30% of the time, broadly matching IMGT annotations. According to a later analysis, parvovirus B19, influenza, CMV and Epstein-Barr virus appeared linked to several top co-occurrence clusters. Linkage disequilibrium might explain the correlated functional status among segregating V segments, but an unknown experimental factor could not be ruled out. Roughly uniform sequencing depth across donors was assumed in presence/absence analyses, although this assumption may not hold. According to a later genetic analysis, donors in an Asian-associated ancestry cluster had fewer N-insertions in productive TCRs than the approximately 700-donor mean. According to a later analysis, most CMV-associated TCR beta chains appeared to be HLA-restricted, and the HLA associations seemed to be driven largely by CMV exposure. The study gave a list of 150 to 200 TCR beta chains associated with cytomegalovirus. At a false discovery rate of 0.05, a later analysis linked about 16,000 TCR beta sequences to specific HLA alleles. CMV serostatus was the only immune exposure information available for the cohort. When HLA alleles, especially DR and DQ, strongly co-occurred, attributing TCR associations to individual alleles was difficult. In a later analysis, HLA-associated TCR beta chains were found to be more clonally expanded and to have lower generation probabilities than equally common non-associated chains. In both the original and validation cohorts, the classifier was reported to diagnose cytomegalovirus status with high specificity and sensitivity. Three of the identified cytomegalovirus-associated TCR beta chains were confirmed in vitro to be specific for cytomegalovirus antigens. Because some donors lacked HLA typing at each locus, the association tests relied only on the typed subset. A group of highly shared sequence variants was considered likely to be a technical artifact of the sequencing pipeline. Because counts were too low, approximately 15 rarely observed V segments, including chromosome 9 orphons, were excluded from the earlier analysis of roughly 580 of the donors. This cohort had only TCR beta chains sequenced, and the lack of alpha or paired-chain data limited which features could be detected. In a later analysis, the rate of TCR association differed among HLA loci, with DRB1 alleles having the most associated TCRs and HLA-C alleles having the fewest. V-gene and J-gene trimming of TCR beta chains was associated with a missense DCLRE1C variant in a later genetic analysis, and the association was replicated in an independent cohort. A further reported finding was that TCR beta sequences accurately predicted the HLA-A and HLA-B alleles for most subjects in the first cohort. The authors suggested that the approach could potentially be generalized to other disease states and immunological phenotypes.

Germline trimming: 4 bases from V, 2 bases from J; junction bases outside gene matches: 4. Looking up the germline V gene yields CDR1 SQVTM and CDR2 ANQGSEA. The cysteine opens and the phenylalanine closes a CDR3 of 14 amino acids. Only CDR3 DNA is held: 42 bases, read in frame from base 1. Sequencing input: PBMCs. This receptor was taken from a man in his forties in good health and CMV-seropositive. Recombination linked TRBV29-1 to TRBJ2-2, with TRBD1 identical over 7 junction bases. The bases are TGCAGCGTTGCCAGGACAGGCAACACCGGGGAGCTGTTTTTT. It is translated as CSVARTGNTGELFF.